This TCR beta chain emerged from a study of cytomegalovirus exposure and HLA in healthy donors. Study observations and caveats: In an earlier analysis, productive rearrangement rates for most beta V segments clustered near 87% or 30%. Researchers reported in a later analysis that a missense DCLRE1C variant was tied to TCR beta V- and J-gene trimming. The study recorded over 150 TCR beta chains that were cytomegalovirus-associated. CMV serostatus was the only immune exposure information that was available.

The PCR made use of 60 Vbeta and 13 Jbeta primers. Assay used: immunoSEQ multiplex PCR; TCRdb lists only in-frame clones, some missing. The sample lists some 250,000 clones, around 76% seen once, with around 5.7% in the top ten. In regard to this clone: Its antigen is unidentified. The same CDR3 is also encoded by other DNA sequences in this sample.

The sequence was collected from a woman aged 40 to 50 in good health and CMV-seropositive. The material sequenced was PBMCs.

CDR3 residues: CAWYPGSYTGELFF. As DNA, the CDR3 is TGTGCCTGGTATCCGGGATCGTACACCGGGGAGCTGTTTTTT. The chain couples TRBV30 to TRBJ2-2, with D perhaps TRBD2 (5 bases). Germline V CDR1 and CDR2: GTSNPN, SVGIG (reference sequence). CDR3 length: 14 amino acids. Trimming took off 5 bases at V and 3 bases at J, with 13 bases between the two ends.